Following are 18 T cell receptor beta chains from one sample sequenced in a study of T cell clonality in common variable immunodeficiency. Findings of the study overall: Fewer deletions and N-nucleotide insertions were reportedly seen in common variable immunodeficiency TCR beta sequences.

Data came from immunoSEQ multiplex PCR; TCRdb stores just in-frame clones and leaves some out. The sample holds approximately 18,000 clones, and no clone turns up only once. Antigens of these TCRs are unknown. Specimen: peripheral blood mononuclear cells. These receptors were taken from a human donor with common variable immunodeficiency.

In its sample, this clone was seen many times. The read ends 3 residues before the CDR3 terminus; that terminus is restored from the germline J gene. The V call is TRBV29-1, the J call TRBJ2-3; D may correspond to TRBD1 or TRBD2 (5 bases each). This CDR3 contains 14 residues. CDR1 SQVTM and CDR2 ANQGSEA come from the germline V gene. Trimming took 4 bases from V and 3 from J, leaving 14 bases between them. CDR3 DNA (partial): TGCAGCGTTGTGGCGCCAGGGAGAACAGATACG. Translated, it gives CSVVAPGRTDT. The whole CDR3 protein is CSVVAPGRTDTQYF.

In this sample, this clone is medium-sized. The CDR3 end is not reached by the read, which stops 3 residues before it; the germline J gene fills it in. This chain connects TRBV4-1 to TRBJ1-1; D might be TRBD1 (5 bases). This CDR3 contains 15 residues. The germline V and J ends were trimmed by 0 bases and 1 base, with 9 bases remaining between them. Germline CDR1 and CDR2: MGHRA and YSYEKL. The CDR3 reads CASSQEWQGNTEAFF. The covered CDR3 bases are TGCGCCAGCAGCCAAGAATGGCAGGGGAACACTGAA.

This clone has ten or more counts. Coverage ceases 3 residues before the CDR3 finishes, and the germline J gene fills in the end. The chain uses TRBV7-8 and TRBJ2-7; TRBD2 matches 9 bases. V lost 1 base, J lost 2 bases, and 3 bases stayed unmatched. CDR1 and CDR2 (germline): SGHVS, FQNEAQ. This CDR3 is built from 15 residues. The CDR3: CASSLGLAGTYEQYF. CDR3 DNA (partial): TGTGCCAGCAGCTTAGGGCTAGCGGGAACCTACGAG.

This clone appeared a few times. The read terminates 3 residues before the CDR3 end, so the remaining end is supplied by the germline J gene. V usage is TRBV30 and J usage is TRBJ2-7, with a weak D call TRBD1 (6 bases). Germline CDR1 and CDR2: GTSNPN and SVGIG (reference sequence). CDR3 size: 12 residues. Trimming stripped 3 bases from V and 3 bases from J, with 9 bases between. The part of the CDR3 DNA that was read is TGTGCCTGGAGCACAGGGAGCTACGAG. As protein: CAWSTGSYE. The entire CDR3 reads CAWSTGSYEQYF.

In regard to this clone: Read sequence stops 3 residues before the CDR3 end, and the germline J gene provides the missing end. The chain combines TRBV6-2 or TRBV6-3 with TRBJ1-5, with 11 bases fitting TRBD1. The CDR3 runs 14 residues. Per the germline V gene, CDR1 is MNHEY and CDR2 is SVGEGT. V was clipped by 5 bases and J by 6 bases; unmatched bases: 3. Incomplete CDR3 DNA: TGTGCCAGCAGTGTGGGACAGGGGGTTCAGCCC. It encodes CASSVGQGVQP. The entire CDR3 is CASSVGQGVQPQHF.

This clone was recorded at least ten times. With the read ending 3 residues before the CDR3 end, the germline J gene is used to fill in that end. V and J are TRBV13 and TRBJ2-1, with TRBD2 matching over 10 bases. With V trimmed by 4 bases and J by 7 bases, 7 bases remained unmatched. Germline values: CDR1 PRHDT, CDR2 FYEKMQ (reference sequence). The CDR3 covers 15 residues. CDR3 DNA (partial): TGTGCCAGCAGCTCCCCGGGACTAGCGTCTAATGAG. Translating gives CASSSPGLASNE. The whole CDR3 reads CASSSPGLASNEQFF.

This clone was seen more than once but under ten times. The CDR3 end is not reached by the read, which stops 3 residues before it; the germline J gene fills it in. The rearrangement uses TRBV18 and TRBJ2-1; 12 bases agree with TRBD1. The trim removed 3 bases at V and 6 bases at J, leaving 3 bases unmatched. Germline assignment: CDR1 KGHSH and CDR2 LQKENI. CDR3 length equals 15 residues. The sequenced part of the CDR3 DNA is TGTGCCAGCTCACCCCCGGGACAGGGGGCCAATGAG. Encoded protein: CASSPPGQGANE. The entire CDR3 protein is CASSPPGQGANEQFF.

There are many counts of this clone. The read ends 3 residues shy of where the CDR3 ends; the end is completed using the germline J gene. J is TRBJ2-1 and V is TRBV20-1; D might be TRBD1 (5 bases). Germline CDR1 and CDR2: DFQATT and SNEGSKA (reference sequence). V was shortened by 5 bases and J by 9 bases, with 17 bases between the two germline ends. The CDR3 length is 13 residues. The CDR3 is CSAVQATSSEQFF. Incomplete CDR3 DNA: TGCAGTGCTGTACAGGCCACCAGCAGTGAG.

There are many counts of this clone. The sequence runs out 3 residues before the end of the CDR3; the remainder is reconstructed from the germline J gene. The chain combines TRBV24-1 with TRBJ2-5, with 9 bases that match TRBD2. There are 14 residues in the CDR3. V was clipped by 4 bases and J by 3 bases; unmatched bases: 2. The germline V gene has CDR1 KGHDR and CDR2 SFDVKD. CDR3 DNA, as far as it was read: TGTGCCACCAGTGACTCTAGCGGGGAAGAGACC. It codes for CATSDSSGEET. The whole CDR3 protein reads CATSDSSGEETQYF.

The CDR3 protein is CASSDGVQETQYF. The covered CDR3 bases are TGCGCCAGCAGCGACGGGGTCCAAGAGACC. The gene calls are TRBV5-1 and TRBJ2-5; maybe TRBD2 (5 bases). The read finishes 3 residues shy of the CDR3 end, and the germline J gene is used to complete it. The CDR3 covers 13 residues. The V end lost 4 bases, the J end lost 1 base, and 8 bases lay between the germline ends. CDR1 SGHRS and CDR2 YFSETQ come from the germline V gene.

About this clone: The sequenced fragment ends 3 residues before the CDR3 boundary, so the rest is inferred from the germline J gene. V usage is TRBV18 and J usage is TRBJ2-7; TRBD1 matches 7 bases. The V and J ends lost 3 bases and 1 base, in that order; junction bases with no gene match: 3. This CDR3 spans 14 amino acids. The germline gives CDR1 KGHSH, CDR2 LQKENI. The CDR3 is CASSPPGQSYEQYF. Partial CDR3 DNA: TGTGCCAGCTCACCGCCGGGACAGTCCTACGAG.

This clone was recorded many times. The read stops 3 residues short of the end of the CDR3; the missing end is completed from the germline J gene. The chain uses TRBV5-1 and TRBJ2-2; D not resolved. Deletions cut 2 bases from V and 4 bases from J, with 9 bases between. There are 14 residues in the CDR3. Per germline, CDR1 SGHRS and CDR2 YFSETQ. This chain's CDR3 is CASSFRLITGELFF. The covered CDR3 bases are TGCGCCAGCAGCTTCCGACTGATCACCGGGGAG.

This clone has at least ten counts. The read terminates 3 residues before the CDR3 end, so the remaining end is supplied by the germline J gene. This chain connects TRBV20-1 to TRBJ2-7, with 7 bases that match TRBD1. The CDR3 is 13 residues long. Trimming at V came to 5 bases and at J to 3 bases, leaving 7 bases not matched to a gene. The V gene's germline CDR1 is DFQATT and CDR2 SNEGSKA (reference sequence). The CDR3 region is CSAGGQAFYEQYF. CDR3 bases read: TGCAGTGCTGGAGGACAGGCTTTCTACGAG.

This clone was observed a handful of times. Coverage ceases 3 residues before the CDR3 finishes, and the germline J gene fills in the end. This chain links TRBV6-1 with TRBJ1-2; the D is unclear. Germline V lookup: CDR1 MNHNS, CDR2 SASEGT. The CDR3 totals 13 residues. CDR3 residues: CASSEDGLWGYTF. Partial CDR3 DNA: TGTGCCAGCAGTGAAGACGGTCTGTGGGGC.

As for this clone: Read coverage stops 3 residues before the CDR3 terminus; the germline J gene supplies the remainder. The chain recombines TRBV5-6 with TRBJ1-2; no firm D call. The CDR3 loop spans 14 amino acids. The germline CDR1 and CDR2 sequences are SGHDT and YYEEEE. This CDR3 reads CASSLLPAARGYTF. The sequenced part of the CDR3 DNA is TGTGCCAGCAGCCTACTACCAGCGGCAAGGGGC.

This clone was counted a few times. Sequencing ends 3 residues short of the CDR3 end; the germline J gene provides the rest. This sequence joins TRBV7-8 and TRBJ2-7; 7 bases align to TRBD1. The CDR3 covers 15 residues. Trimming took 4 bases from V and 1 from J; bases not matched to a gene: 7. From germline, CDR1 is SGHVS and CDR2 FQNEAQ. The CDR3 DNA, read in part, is TGTGCCAGCAGCTCGCCGGGACAGCCTTCCTACGAG. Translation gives CASSSPGQPSYE. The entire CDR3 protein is CASSSPGQPSYEQYF.

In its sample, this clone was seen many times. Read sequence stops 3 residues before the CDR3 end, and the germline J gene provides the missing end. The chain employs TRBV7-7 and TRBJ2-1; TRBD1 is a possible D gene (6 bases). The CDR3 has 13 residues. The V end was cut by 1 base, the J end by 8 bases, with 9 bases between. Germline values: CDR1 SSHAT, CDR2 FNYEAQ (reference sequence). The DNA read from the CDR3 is TGTGCCAGCAGCTTAGACAGGGCGGATGAG. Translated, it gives CASSLDRADE. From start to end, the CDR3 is CASSLDRADEQFF. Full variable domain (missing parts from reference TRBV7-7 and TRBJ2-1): GAGVSQSPRYKVTKRGQDVTLRCDPISSHATLYWYQQALGQGPEFLTYFNYEAQPDKSGLPSDRFSAERPEGSISTLTIQRTEQRDSAMYRCASSLDRADEQFFGPGTRLTVL.

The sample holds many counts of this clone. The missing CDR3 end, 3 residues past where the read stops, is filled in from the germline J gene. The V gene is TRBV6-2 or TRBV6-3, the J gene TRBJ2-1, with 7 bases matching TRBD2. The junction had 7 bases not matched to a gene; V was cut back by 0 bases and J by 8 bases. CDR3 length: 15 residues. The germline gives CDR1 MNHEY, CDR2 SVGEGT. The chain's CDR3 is CASSYSPAGSDEQFF. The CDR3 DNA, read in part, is TGTGCCAGCAGTTACTCGCCAGCGGGATCCGATGAG.